These T cell receptor beta chains were read from a single sample in a study of beta chain features in type 1 diabetes. TCRdb's copy holds only in-frame clones and misses some; the assay was immunoSEQ multiplex PCR. The data hold under 300,000 clones, with roughly 14% observed a single time. The sample taken for sequencing was naive CD4+ T cells from blood. These receptors were collected from a man younger than 40 with type 1 diabetes. The CDR3 runs from the conserved cysteine through the conserved F or W. The D gene is left open where the match is weak. A clone size is listed for some rows: how often the clone was seen (once, few, many), or a class if it is expanded.

.	TRBV18	few	TRBJ2-2	TGTGCCAGCTCACGAGGAGTGAACACCGGGGAGCTGTTTTTT	CASSRGVNTGELFF
TRBD2	TRBV7-9	few	TRBJ2-3	TGTGCCAGCAGCGAACGACTAGCGGAAATGACAGATACGCAGTATTTT	CASSERLAEMTDTQYF
.	TRBV15	few	TRBJ2-5	TGTGCCACCAGCCAACCCGGGGGGCCCCAGTACTTC	CATSQPGGPQYF
.	TRBV5-1	few	TRBJ2-3	TGCGCCAGCAGCTTGGGAGCGGACCTTTTCACAGATACGCAGTATTTT	CASSLGADLFTDTQYF
.	TRBV11-3	.	TRBJ2-7	TGTGCCAGCAGCCCCGCCAGGGGCTCCTACGAGCAGTACTTC	CASSPARGSYEQYF
.	TRBV5-1	.	TRBJ1-1	TGCGCCAGCAGCTTGTTTGAGGCCGGGACTGAAGCTTTCTTT	CASSLFEAGTEAFF
.	TRBV6-5	few	TRBJ1-5	TGTGCCAGCAGTTACTCGCGGCAGATCAATCAGCCCCAGCATTTT	CASSYSRQINQPQHF
.	TRBV19	.	TRBJ1-1	TGTGCCAGTAGTAGAACAGGTAACACTGAAGCTTTCTTT	CASSRTGNTEAFF
.	TRBV4-1	few	TRBJ2-7	TGCGCCAGCAGCCAAGGACAGCTTCGCTCCTACGAGCAGTACTTC	CASSQGQLRSYEQYF
.	TRBV30	few	TRBJ2-5	TGTGCCTGGGGTCCGGACAAAAAAGAGACCCAGTACTTC	CAWGPDKKETQYF
.	TRBV5-5	.	TRBJ1-5	TGTGCCAGCAGCTTGGTTGTCGGTAGCAATCAGCCCCAGCATTTT	CASSLVVGSNQPQHF
TRBD1	TRBV5-1	few	TRBJ2-7	TGCGCCAGCAGCCGGGACAGCCCCTACGAGCAGTACTTC	CASSRDSPYEQYF
.	TRBV29-1	few	TRBJ2-1	TGCAGCGGTGGGGGGGCGGGCGGCAATGAGCAGTTCTTC	CSGGGAGGNEQFF
TRBD1	TRBV4-1	few	TRBJ1-5	TGCGCCAGCAGCCAGAACAGGGGTCAGCCCCAGCATTTT	CASSQNRGQPQHF
TRBD2	TRBV18	once	TRBJ2-3	TGTGCCAGCTCACAGGAACTAGCGGCTAGCACAGATACGCAGTATTTT	CASSQELAASTDTQYF
.	TRBV6-5	few	TRBJ2-1	TGTGCCAGCAGTTACTCGAGCTTATACAATGAGCAGTTCTTC	CASSYSSLYNEQFF
TRBD1	TRBV7-8	few	TRBJ2-1	TGTGCCAGCAGCTTAGCGGGACAGGGGATTGATGAGCAGTTCTTC	CASSLAGQGIDEQFF
.	TRBV28	.	TRBJ2-5	TGTGCCAGCAGTTCCATTAACAGTGGACTTAGGGAGACCCAGTACTTC	CASSSINSGLRETQYF
TRBD1	TRBV6-1	.	TRBJ2-5	TGTGTCTCCAGACAGGGGAGTGACCAAGAGACCCAGTACTTC	CVSRQGSDQETQYF
.	TRBV30	few	TRBJ2-4	TGTGCCTGGAGGGCCGGACATAATAAAAACATTCAGTACTTC	CAWRAGHNKNIQYF
TRBD1	TRBV6-1	.	TRBJ2-7	TGTGCCAGCAGTGATTCCGGGACAGTGCCACCACCTCCTTACTTC	CASSDSGTVPPPPYF
.	TRBV11-2	.	TRBJ1-1	TGTGCCAGCAGCAGCCGCATGAACACTGAAGCTTTCTTT	CASSSRMNTEAFF
TRBD2	TRBV6-5	few	TRBJ2-3	TGTGCCAGCAGCCGACTAGCGGGAGCCATAGATACGCAGTATTTT	CASSRLAGAIDTQYF
.	TRBV18	.	TRBJ1-5	TGTGCCAGCTCACCAGGAGGGAATCAGCCCCAGCATTTT	CASSPGGNQPQHF
TRBD1	TRBV4-1	.	TRBJ1-5	TGCGCCAGCAGCCAGATAGACAGGGGGCGAAATCAGCCCCAGCATTTT	CASSQIDRGRNQPQHF
.	TRBV29-1	few	TRBJ1-1	TGCAGCGTTGAAGTCATCATGAACACTGAAGCTTTCTTT	CSVEVIMNTEAFF
.	TRBV5-1	.	TRBJ2-7	TGCGCCAGCAGCTTGTTGGCCTCCTACGAGCAGTACTTC	CASSLLASYEQYF
.	TRBV6-5	few	TRBJ2-2	TGTGCCAGCAGTTCGGGGGTCCCCACCGGGGAGCTGTTTTTT	CASSSGVPTGELFF
TRBD1	TRBV30	.	TRBJ1-4	TGTGCCTGGGGGACAGGGGACAGAAATGAAAAACTGTTTTTT	CAWGTGDRNEKLFF
TRBD2	TRBV18	.	TRBJ2-3	TGTGCCAGCTCATCGGGACTAGCGGGAGGAAAAGATACGCAGTATTTT	CASSSGLAGGKDTQYF
.	TRBV18	few	TRBJ1-2	TGTGCCAGCTCACCACCGGCGTCCAGGGCGGCTGGCTACACCTTC	CASSPPASRAAGYTF
.	TRBV27	.	TRBJ1-2	TGTGCCAGCAGTCAGGGCCCTGGGGGCTACACCTTC	CASSQGPGGYTF
.	TRBV27	few	TRBJ2-5	TGTGCCAGCAGTTTAACTGGTAGGGGTGAGACCCAGTACTTC	CASSLTGRGETQYF
.	TRBV30	.	TRBJ1-2	TGTGCCTGGAGGGAGACGGACTATGGCTACACCTTC	CAWRETDYGYTF
.	TRBV2	few	TRBJ2-7	TGTGCCAGCACGGGTACAGGGACCCCCTACGAGCAGTACTTC	CASTGTGTPYEQYF
TRBD1	TRBV12-5	few	TRBJ2-5	TGTGCTAGTGGTTTGGTACGTGACAGGGGAGCGGCCCAGTACTTC	CASGLVRDRGAAQYF
.	TRBV5-6	.	TRBJ2-1	TGTGCCAGCAGCCCACGGTTACATGAGCAGTTCTTC	CASSPRLHEQFF
TRBD2	TRBV6-5	.	TRBJ2-7	TGTGCCAGCAGGTCTAGCGGGGGCTCCTACGAGCAGTACTTC	CASRSSGGSYEQYF
TRBD1	TRBV7-2	few	TRBJ1-6	TGTGCCAGCAGCTTAGGAAGGGACAGGCGGTCACCCCTCCACTTT	CASSLGRDRRSPLHF
TRBD2	TRBV14	few	TRBJ2-3	TGTGCCAGCAGCCAACCCATAGCGGGAGGGCCAAATACGCAGTATTTT	CASSQPIAGGPNTQYF
.	TRBV5-6	.	TRBJ2-1	TGTGCCAGCAGCCCCTCAGACAGCTACAATGAGCAGTTCTTC	CASSPSDSYNEQFF
TRBD1	TRBV30	.	TRBJ2-7	TGTGCCTGGAGTGTACGGCAGGGGGCTTACGAGCAGTACTTC	CAWSVRQGAYEQYF
TRBD2	TRBV7-2	few	TRBJ2-3	TGTGCCAGCAGCTCCCGTAGCGGGAGGGCCCCAGATACGCAGTATTTT	CASSSRSGRAPDTQYF
TRBD1	TRBV27	few	TRBJ1-1	TGTGCCAGCAGTTCAAACAGGGGGCGAACTGAAGCTTTCTTT	CASSSNRGRTEAFF
TRBD2	TRBV7-9	few	TRBJ2-7	TGTGCCAGCAGCCCCCGGGTAGCGGGGAGCCACGAGCAGTACTTC	CASSPRVAGSHEQYF
TRBD1	TRBV5-1	few	TRBJ2-2	TGCGCCAGCAGCTTTGCCGGGACAGGAGTTACCGGGGAGCTGTTTTTT	CASSFAGTGVTGELFF
.	TRBV5-1	.	TRBJ1-2	TGCGCCAGCAGCTTGGACCCGGCGGGAGGGGCCTATGGCTACACCTTC	CASSLDPAGGAYGYTF
TRBD2	TRBV4-2	few	TRBJ2-7	TGTGCCAGCAGCCAAGACCTACCCCTAGCGGGGGAGCAGTACTTC	CASSQDLPLAGEQYF
TRBD2	TRBV2	.	TRBJ2-1	TGTGCCAGCAGGGGAGCGGGGGGGAGCCATGAGCAGTTCTTC	CASRGAGGSHEQFF
TRBD1	TRBV5-1	few	TRBJ2-7	TGCGCCAGCAGCCCCTCGGGACAGGGGGGACGCGAGCAGTACTTC	CASSPSGQGGREQYF
TRBD1	TRBV18	few	TRBJ2-1	TGTGCCAGCTCACTAGGATCTCGGGACAGGTACTACAATGAGCAGTTCTTC	CASSLGSRDRYYNEQFF
.	TRBV10-3	.	TRBJ2-6	TGTGCCATCAGCAGTCAATCCTCTGGGGCCAACGTCCTGACTTTC	CAISSQSSGANVLTF
TRBD1	TRBV5-1	.	TRBJ1-2	TGCGCCAGCAGCTTCGGACAGGTTGAGGGCTACACCTTC	CASSFGQVEGYTF
TRBD2	TRBV15	few	TRBJ2-7	TGTGCCACCAGCAGAGATCTGGCTAGCGGGGGCCCCTACGAGCAGTACTTC	CATSRDLASGGPYEQYF